This T cell receptor beta chain was found in a study of cytomegalovirus exposure and HLA in healthy donors. CDR3 length: 18 amino acids. V dropped 1 base and J dropped 6; count of bases not matched to a gene: 18. From germline, CDR1 is SGHVS and CDR2 FQNEAQ. Primers included in the PCR were 60 Vbeta and 13 Jbeta primers. Data came from immunoSEQ multiplex PCR; TCRdb stores just in-frame clones and leaves some out. This table has roughly 200,000 clones, about 85% appearing once. Broader study findings: Follow-up analysis seemed to connect common viral pathogens with several of the most significant clusters identified.

Points on this clone: Its target is not known.

The source of this sequence is a boy aged 2 to 10 in good health and CMV-seronegative. This chain connects TRBV7-8 to TRBJ2-7, with 7 bases that match TRBD1. The sequencing sample was made of PBMCs. In DNA, the CDR3 is TGTGCCAGCAGCTTAGACTCCTCCCCGGGACAGAAACGCTGCGAGCAGTACTTC. Residues: CASSLDSSPGQKRCEQYF.